These T cell receptor beta chains were read from a single sample in a study of cytomegalovirus exposure and HLA in healthy donors. Profiling relied on immunoSEQ multiplex PCR, and the TCRdb table lists in-frame clones only, not all of them. This sample has more than 100,000 clones, with more than 60% found just once. The sequencing sample was made of PBMCs. The receptor set was obtained from a man aged 18 to 30 in good health and CMV-seronegative. CDR3s include the opening cysteine and the closing phenylalanine or tryptophan. Fields, in order: J gene, clone size, V gene, D gene, CDR3 protein, CDR3 DNA. D genes are given only for firm matches. Size values are once, few and many counts, or a class for expanded clones, and some rows have none.

>TRBJ2-5|.|TRBV5-6|.
CASSFAVPPEYF
TGTGCCAGCAGCTTTGCCGTCCCCCCGGAGTACTTC
>TRBJ2-5|.|TRBV10-3|.
CAISEGRRTGKMESGRETQYF
TGTGCCATCAGTGAAGGGAGGAGGACCGGAAAAATGGAATCGGGGCGGGAGACCCAGTACTTC
>TRBJ1-2|.|TRBV6-6|.
CASSYTLIRRLDGYTF
TGTGCCAGCAGTTACACGCTCATAAGGCGACTAGATGGCTACACCTTC
>TRBJ2-1|.|TRBV5-1|TRBD2
CASSLARAGERSYNEQFF
TGCGCCAGCAGCTTGGCCCGCGCGGGGGAACGCTCCTACAATGAGCAGTTCTTC
>TRBJ2-5|.|TRBV28|.
CASSFGQGGRETQYF
TGTGCCAGCAGTTTCGGCCAGGGTGGACGGGAGACCCAGTACTTC
>TRBJ2-5|.|TRBV7-9|.
CASSHGGLSKKTQYF
TGTGCCAGCAGCCATGGGGGCCTTAGTAAAAAGACCCAGTACTTC
>TRBJ2-7|.|TRBV19|.
CASSPGRGSYEQYF
TGTGCCAGTAGTCCAGGACGGGGGAGCTACGAGCAGTACTTC
>TRBJ1-1|.|TRBV2|TRBD1
CASSRDRMNTEAFF
TGTGCCAGCAGTCGGGACAGAATGAACACTGAAGCTTTCTTT
>TRBJ2-1|.|TRBV6-5|.
CASSYGLGSNEQFF
TGTGCCAGCAGTTATGGGCTCGGTAGCAATGAGCAGTTCTTC
>TRBJ1-1|.|TRBV5-1|TRBD1
CASSLVFGQGNTEAFF
TGCGCCAGCAGCTTGGTCTTTGGACAGGGGAACACTGAAGCTTTCTTT
>TRBJ2-3|.|TRBV2|.
CASSGGPDTQYF
TGTGCCAGCAGCGGAGGTCCGGATACGCAGTATTTT
>TRBJ2-7|.|TRBV30|TRBD1
CAWSVRDRGAEQYF
TGTGCCTGGAGTGTACGGGACAGGGGAGCAGAGCAGTACTTC
>TRBJ2-5|.|TRBV5-1|TRBD2
CASSPRTSGKETQYF
TGCGCCAGCAGCCCGAGGACTAGCGGGAAGGAGACCCAGTACTTC
>TRBJ2-1|.|TRBV5-1|TRBD2
CASSLAGGLAVREQFF
TGCGCCAGCAGCTTGGCCGGGGGACTAGCGGTCCGTGAGCAGTTCTTC
>TRBJ2-7|.|TRBV28|TRBD1
CASSSGTGVPYEQYF
TGTGCCAGCAGTTCCGGGACAGGGGTCCCCTACGAGCAGTACTTC
>TRBJ1-3|few|TRBV5-6|.
CASSSGQSWNTIYF
TGTGCCAGCAGCTCTGGACAGTCATGGAACACCATATATTTT
>TRBJ1-2|.|TRBV11-2|.
CASSRGGLNYGYTF
TGTGCCAGCAGCAGGGGGGGTCTTAACTATGGCTACACCTTC
>TRBJ1-2|few|TRBV7-9|TRBD1
CAIQSGTGGVGYTF
TGTGCCATCCAATCCGGGACAGGGGGCGTCGGCTACACCTTC
>TRBJ1-2|.|TRBV2|.
CASSEFDRFPQDGYTF
TGTGCCAGCAGTGAATTTGACAGATTCCCACAGGATGGCTACACCTTC
>TRBJ1-5|.|TRBV30|.
CAWSVGHNNQPQHF
TGTGCCTGGAGTGTGGGGCACAACAATCAGCCCCAGCATTTT
>TRBJ1-2|.|TRBV10-3|.
CAISRTENYGYTF
TGTGCCATCAGCCGGACAGAAAATTATGGCTACACCTTC
>TRBJ1-2|.|TRBV6-1|.
CASSEAVQGYGYTF
TGTGCCAGCAGTGAAGCGGTACAGGGCTATGGCTACACCTTC
>TRBJ1-2|.|TRBV5-1|.
CASSLWAGGQVGRDYGYTF
TGCGCCAGCAGCTTATGGGCCGGGGGGCAAGTCGGTCGTGACTATGGCTACACCTTC
>TRBJ2-5|.|TRBV19|TRBD2
CASSPRGLAGEETQYF
TGTGCCAGTAGTCCGAGGGGACTAGCGGGGGAAGAGACCCAGTACTTC
>TRBJ1-1|few|TRBV25-1|.
CASNLQGTMNTEAFF
TGTGCCAGCAACCTCCAGGGGACCATGAACACTGAAGCTTTCTTT
>TRBJ2-1|.|TRBV4-2|.
CASSHPSGNNEQFF
TGTGCCAGCAGCCACCCGTCGGGAAACAATGAGCAGTTCTTC
>TRBJ2-2|.|TRBV5-1|.
CASSRQTLLSTGELFF
TGCGCCAGCAGTAGACAGACGCTCCTTTCCACCGGGGAGCTGTTTTTT
>TRBJ2-5|few|TRBV28|.
CASSLVVPGVQETQYF
TGTGCCAGCAGTTTAGTGGTCCCAGGGGTCCAAGAGACCCAGTACTTC
>TRBJ2-3|.|TRBV7-3|TRBD1
CASSLQGQRDTQYF
TGTGCCAGCAGTTTGCAGGGACAGCGCGATACGCAGTATTTT
>TRBJ2-3|once|TRBV10-3|TRBD1
CAISESPGTATSTDTQYF
TGTGCCATCAGTGAGTCTCCCGGGACAGCAACTAGCACAGATACGCAGTATTTT
>TRBJ2-7|once|TRBV7-9|TRBD1
CASSPRGQGSYEQYF
TGTGCCAGCAGCCCGAGAGGACAGGGGTCCTACGAGCAGTACTTC
>TRBJ2-3|.|TRBV9|TRBD1
CASSVATGVDTQYF
TGTGCCAGCAGCGTAGCTACAGGGGTGGATACGCAGTATTTT
>TRBJ2-5|.|TRBV7-9|TRBD1
CASSSPGTGREQYF
TGTGCCAGCAGCTCCCCCGGGACAGGGAGAGAGCAGTACTTC
>TRBJ2-2|.|TRBV7-9|TRBD1
CASSHRTGGTGELFF
TGTGCCAGCAGCCATCGGACAGGAGGCACCGGGGAGCTGTTTTTT
>TRBJ2-7|once|TRBV7-9|.
CASSYLIDTVDEQYF
TGTGCCAGCAGCTATCTCATCGATACAGTCGACGAGCAGTACTTC
>TRBJ1-3|.|TRBV7-8|TRBD1
CASSLARVPGQGTNTIYF
TGTGCCAGCAGCTTAGCACGGGTCCCGGGACAGGGAACCAACACCATATATTTT
>TRBJ1-1|.|TRBV27|.
CASSSTGKILKGTEAFF
TGTGCCAGCAGTTCTACAGGGAAAATTTTGAAGGGCACTGAAGCTTTCTTT
>TRBJ2-7|.|TRBV6-5|.
CASSYWQGREQYF
TGTGCCAGCAGTTACTGGCAGGGGCGCGAGCAGTACTTC
>TRBJ1-1|.|TRBV4-1|.
CASSPPHVGPTEAFF
TGCGCCAGCAGCCCCCCGCACGTGGGGCCCACTGAAGCTTTCTTT
>TRBJ2-7|.|TRBV29-1|TRBD1
CSVSPSGTASSYEQYF
TGCAGCGTTAGCCCCTCCGGGACAGCCAGCTCCTACGAGCAGTACTTC
>TRBJ2-3|.|TRBV7-3|.
CASSSGSRGDTQYF
TGTGCCAGCAGCTCGGGGAGTCGGGGAGATACGCAGTATTTT
>TRBJ1-2|few|TRBV30|.
CAWSVRREAPYGYTF
TGTGCCTGGAGTGTACGACGGGAAGCCCCCTATGGCTACACCTTC
>TRBJ2-1|.|TRBV5-1|.
CASSTQTGGDEQFF
TGCGCCAGCAGCACCCAGACAGGCGGCGATGAGCAGTTCTTC
>TRBJ1-1|.|TRBV7-8|.
CASSLGVAEAFF
TGTGCCAGCAGCTTAGGAGTAGCTGAAGCTTTCTTT
>TRBJ1-1|.|TRBV29-1|.
CSVEQGLNTEAFF
TGCAGCGTTGAGCAGGGCTTGAACACTGAAGCTTTCTTT
>TRBJ2-7|few|TRBV27|TRBD2
CASSSSGGYEQYF
TGTGCCAGCAGTTCTAGCGGGGGCTACGAGCAGTACTTC
>TRBJ2-7|few|TRBV28|.
CATREINTPEQYF
TGTGCCACCCGGGAAATTAATACGCCCGAGCAGTACTTC
>TRBJ1-3|.|TRBV16|.
CASSDRGRTIGNTIYF
TGTGCCAGCAGTGACCGGGGGAGGACTATTGGAAACACCATATATTTT
>TRBJ1-1|few|TRBV28|.
CASSSARGSRTEAFF
TGTGCCAGCAGTTCGGCAAGGGGGTCGCGTACTGAAGCTTTCTTT
>TRBJ2-6|.|TRBV2|TRBD1
CASRITRGYNAGANVLTF
TGTGCCAGCAGAATAACCAGGGGGTATAACGCTGGGGCCAACGTCCTGACTTTC
>TRBJ1-2|.|TRBV6-5|.
CASSLDRNYGYTF
TGTGCCAGCAGTTTAGACAGGAACTATGGCTACACCTTC
>TRBJ1-2|.|TRBV6-6|TRBD1
CASSQRGDRGGYGYTF
TGTGCCAGCAGCCAGCGGGGGGACAGGGGAGGCTATGGCTACACCTTC
>TRBJ1-2|few|TRBV27|.
CASSPAGRSYGYTF
TGTGCCAGCAGTCCCGCGGGGAGGTCCTATGGCTACACCTTC
>TRBJ2-7|.|TRBV4-2|.
CASSQDRSGRSYEQYF
TGTGCCAGCAGCCAAGACCGGTCGGGTCGCTCCTACGAGCAGTACTTC
>TRBJ1-2|.|TRBV12-5|TRBD1
CASGPILSAGGGYTF
TGTGCTAGTGGACCCATACTTTCGGCAGGGGGAGGCTACACCTTC
>TRBJ1-2|.|TRBV19|TRBD1
CASSPRQGNYGYTF
TGTGCCAGTAGTCCTAGACAGGGAAACTATGGCTACACCTTC
>TRBJ2-2|few|TRBV4-1|.
CASSQDPNSHEAGELFF
TGCGCCAGCAGCCAAGATCCCAACTCGCATGAAGCCGGGGAGCTGTTTTTT
>TRBJ2-7|.|TRBV10-1|.
CASSDAPRVYEQYF
TGCGCCAGCAGTGACGCTCCTCGGGTCTACGAGCAGTACTTC